This TCR beta chain came from a study of cytomegalovirus exposure and HLA in healthy donors. CDR1 is SQVTM and CDR2 is ANQGSEA in the germline V gene. The CDR3 runs to 14 residues. Trimming stripped 4 bases from V and 2 bases from J, with 12 bases between. Primers for the PCR totalled 60 Vbeta and 13 Jbeta. Sequencing used immunoSEQ multiplex PCR; TCRdb keeps in-frame clones, though not all of them. The data contain 90,000 to 120,000 clones, around 80% of them singletons. Remarks on this clone: Its antigen is currently unknown.

General study findings and limits: Listed as cytomegalovirus-associated were over 150 TCR beta chains. Sequences of the TCR beta chain were said to predict the HLA-A and HLA-B alleles of most subjects accurately. Most of the TCR beta V segments (in an earlier analysis) were productive either about 90% or about 30% of the time.

The TCR was taken from a male donor in good health and CMV-seropositive. Sequencing used PBMCs. The gene calls are TRBV29-1 and TRBJ1-5; D not certain. The CDR3 region is CSVVLGEGNQPQHF. The CDR3 bases are TGCAGCGTTGTGCTAGGAGAGGGCAATCAGCCCCAGCATTTT.